These 23 T cell receptor beta chains came from one sample sequenced in a study of shared clonotypes between healthy human individuals. The naive CD8 population came from CD45RO-negative cells selected for CCR7, without terminally differentiated effector memory CD45RA+ cells. Assay: immunoSEQ multiplex PCR; the TCRdb copy retains only in-frame clones and omits some. The data hold about 2 million clones, with about 94% observed a single time. Sequenced: naive CD8+ T cells sorted from blood. Receptors were obtained from a man in his late teens or twenties in good health.

The genes are TRBV4-1 and TRBJ2-1; 10 positions match TRBD2. The CDR3 contains 13 residues. Germline CDR1 and CDR2: MGHRA and YSYEKL. Trimming removed 2 bases from V and 10 bases from J; junction bases left unmatched: 2. CDR3 sequence: CASSQKLAGEQFF. CDR3 DNA sequence: TGCGCCAGCAGCCAAAAACTAGCGGGAGAGCAGTTCTTC.

The J gene is TRBJ1-3, the V gene TRBV6-5, with TRBD1 identical over 7 bases. With V trimmed by 6 bases and J by 4 bases, 9 bases remained unmatched. This CDR3 is built from 15 residues. Germline V gene data show CDR1 as MNHEY and CDR2 as SVGAGI. The CDR3 coding sequence is TGTGCCAGCAGACAGGGGTTTTGGAAGGGAAACACCATATATTTT. Amino acid sequence: CASRQGFWKGNTIYF.

V gene TRBV6-5 combines with J gene TRBJ2-1; TRBD2 matches at 13 bases. Germline V lookup: CDR1 MNHEY, CDR2 SVGAGI. Trimming took 8 bases from V and 7 from J; bases not matched to a gene: 8. CDR3 length: 15 residues. The CDR3 nucleotides are TGTGCCAGCGGGACGGGGACTAGCGGGATTAATGAGCAGTTCTTC. As protein: CASGTGTSGINEQFF.

This chain uses TRBV5-6 with TRBJ2-7, with D perhaps matching TRBD2 (5 bases). The CDR3 is 15 residues long. Germline V gene sequence: CDR1 SGHDT, CDR2 YYEEEE. The germline V and J ends were trimmed by 1 base and 6 bases, with 17 bases remaining between them. The chain's CDR3 is CASSLLAAGVPEQYF. The CDR3, as DNA: TGTGCCAGCAGCTTGCTAGCCGCTGGCGTACCCGAGCAGTACTTC.

The chain combines TRBV7-9 with TRBJ2-3; 9 positions match TRBD1. The V and J ends lost 5 bases and 0 bases, in that order; junction bases with no gene match: 6. The CDR3 extends over 16 amino acids. Germline loops: CDR1 SEHNR, CDR2 FQNEAQ (reference sequence). CDR3 DNA sequence: TGTGCCAGCAGCGGAAGGGACAGGGCTAGCACAGATACGCAGTATTTT. It codes for CASSGRDRASTDTQYF.

The chain is built from TRBV6-6 and TRBJ2-3, with TRBD2 matching over 8 bases. CDR1 and CDR2 (germline): MNHNY, SVGAGI (reference sequence). J was trimmed by 3 bases and V by 6 bases; bases with no gene match: 5. The CDR3 length is 14 residues. Here the CDR3 reads CASSSGGGTDTQYF. Written as DNA, the CDR3 is TGTGCCAGCAGCTCCGGGGGGGGGACAGATACGCAGTATTTT.

The chain carries TRBV7-9 and TRBJ2-3; 8 positions agree with TRBD1. V shed 8 bases, J shed 2 bases, and the junction held 9 bases outside the gene matches. Germline-derived CDR1 and CDR2 are SEHNR and FQNEAQ (reference sequence). There are 15 residues in the CDR3. CDR3 sequence reads: CASAGQVGDTDTQYF. The CDR3 DNA sequence: TGTGCCAGCGCGGGACAGGTTGGAGACACAGATACGCAGTATTTT.

The rearrangement uses TRBV4-3 and TRBJ1-3; D perhaps matches TRBD1 (6 bases). The CDR3 sequence is 17 residues long. V lost 0 bases and J lost 6, with 18 bases in between. The germline gives CDR1 LGHNA, CDR2 YSLEER. In DNA, the CDR3 is TGCGCCAGCAGCCAAGACTTCCAGCTAGGGGGGGTAAACACCATATATTTT. It codes for CASSQDFQLGGVNTIYF.

The chain is built from TRBV27 and TRBJ1-4; no definite D call. Germline-derived CDR1 and CDR2 are MNHEY and SMNVEV (reference sequence). The CDR3 extends over 16 amino acids. V lost 4 bases and J lost 3, with 15 bases in between. The CDR3 sequence: CASSSIEGQPNEKLFF. CDR3 in DNA: TGTGCCAGCAGTTCGATCGAGGGCCAGCCTAATGAAAAACTGTTTTTT.

V and J are TRBV9 and TRBJ2-2, with 8 nucleotides matching TRBD2. This CDR3 comprises 15 residues. V lost 4 bases to trimming and J lost 3 bases; unmatched junction nucleotides: 5. From germline, CDR1 is SGDLS and CDR2 YYNGEE. CDR3 coding DNA: TGTGCCAGCAGCCTCAGCGGGGGACACACCGGGGAGCTGTTTTTT. This encodes CASSLSGGHTGELFF.

To note about this clone: Within the sample, other DNA sequences also encode this same CDR3. This chain connects TRBV29-1 to TRBJ1-2; D not resolved. From germline, CDR1 is SQVTM and CDR2 ANQGSEA. Between the trimmed V and J ends, which lost 4 bases and 3 bases, there was a span of 6 bases. This CDR3 is built from 11 residues. CDR3 nucleotide sequence: TGCAGCGTTGTTAGCGACTATGGCTACACCTTC. Amino acids: CSVVSDYGYTF.

V is TRBV9 and J is TRBJ2-5; D may correspond to TRBD1 or TRBD2 (5 bases each). The CDR3 totals 15 residues. Germline lookup yields CDR1 SGDLS and CDR2 YYNGEE. Trimming left V 0 bases short and J 5 bases short, with 14 bases between. CDR3 in amino acids: CASSVGGASFETQYF. As DNA, the CDR3 is TGTGCCAGCAGCGTAGGAGGGGCGAGCTTTGAGACCCAGTACTTC.

This clone has a handful of counts. This may stem from a read error, because a much larger clone lies one nucleotide away. Other DNA sequences of this sample code for an identical CDR3. V and J are TRBV2 and TRBJ2-7; D not certain. V was shortened by 6 bases and J by 0 bases, with 3 bases between the two germline ends. Germline V gives CDR1 SNHLY, CDR2 FYNNEI. The CDR3 is made up of 11 amino acids. The CDR3 here is CASSSSYEQYF. In nucleotides, the CDR3 is TGTGCCAGCAGCTCCTCCTACGAGCAGTACTTC.

This chain joins TRBV10-2 and TRBJ1-1, with a possible D match to TRBD1 (5 bases). Germline CDR1 WSHSY, CDR2 SAAADI. Between the trimmed V and J ends, which lost 0 bases and 1 base, there was a span of 6 bases. This CDR3 contains 14 residues. The CDR3, as DNA: TGCGCCAGCAGTGAGTCAAGGGGGAACACTGAAGCTTTCTTT. It codes for CASSESRGNTEAFF.

This clone was picked up one time. V gene TRBV7-9 combines with J gene TRBJ2-7; 8 bases line up with TRBD2. V dropped 6 bases and J dropped 2; count of bases not matched to a gene: 9. CDR1 is SEHNR and CDR2 is FQNEAQ in the germline V gene (reference sequence). The CDR3 has 15 residues. The CDR3 loop reads CASSDGTRKPYEQYF. Written as DNA, the CDR3 is TGTGCCAGCAGTGACGGGACTAGAAAGCCCTACGAGCAGTACTTC.

The chain recombines TRBV9 with TRBJ1-2; D possibly corresponds to TRBD1 (5 bases). The V and J ends lost 1 base and 2 bases respectively, with 15 bases between them. The CDR3 has 16 amino acids. Looked up from germline, CDR1 is SGDLS and CDR2 is YYNGEE. CDR3 DNA sequence: TGTGCCAGCAGCGTAAAGGCAACAGGTCCGAACTATGGCTACACCTTC. Its translation is CASSVKATGPNYGYTF.

The genes are TRBV5-1 and TRBJ2-7; D gene unclear. The CDR3 totals 16 residues. Trimming shortened V by 4 bases and J by 0 bases, and 17 bases separated the two germline ends. Germline CDR1 SGHRS, CDR2 YFSETQ. The CDR3 nucleotides are TGCGCCAGCAGCCCGCCGGGCTTATCCAGCTCCTACGAGCAGTACTTC. It specifies CASSPPGLSSSYEQYF.

The J gene is TRBJ2-2, the V gene TRBV6-1, with 10 bases that match TRBD2. The germline gives CDR1 MNHNS, CDR2 SASEGT. The J segment lost 9 bases and the V segment lost 5 bases, leaving 6 bases of the junction unmatched. The CDR3 consists of 14 residues. CDR3 residues: CASSSGGALRELFF. CDR3 DNA: TGTGCCAGCAGTAGCGGGGGGGCACTCAGGGAGCTGTTTTTT.

This chain uses TRBV6-5 with TRBJ2-7; D call uncertain. CDR3 length: 14 amino acids. Between the trimmed V and J ends, which lost 2 bases and 5 bases, there was a span of 13 bases. In germline, CDR1 is MNHEY, CDR2 SVGAGI. The DNA for the CDR3 is TGTGCCAGCAGTTACCTGGGTTCATCCCACGAGCAGTACTTC. This codes for CASSYLGSSHEQYF.

The V call is TRBV10-2, the J call TRBJ1-4, with 11 nucleotides matching TRBD1. CDR3 length: 16 residues. With 2 bases clipped from V and 4 bases from J, the junction kept 3 bases outside the gene matches. Germline values: CDR1 WSHSY, CDR2 SAAADI. The CDR3 DNA reads as TGCGCCAGCAGTGAGGGGACAGGGGGTGTTAATGAAAAACTGTTTTTT. Encoded protein: CASSEGTGGVNEKLFF.

The chain carries TRBV27 and TRBJ1-2, with D unclear. The CDR3 runs 15 residues. CDR1 is MNHEY, CDR2 SMNVEV, per germline (reference sequence). With 6 bases removed from V and 3 bases from J, the gap between germline ends came to 17 bases. The CDR3 DNA sequence: TGTGCCAGCAGCCTCGGCCCGTATAGCGACTATGGCTACACCTTC. Its translation: CASSLGPYSDYGYTF.

The chain recombines TRBV30 with TRBJ2-7, with 9 nucleotides matching TRBD1. This CDR3 contains 14 residues. Germline V gene sequence: CDR1 GTSNPN, CDR2 SVGIG (reference sequence). With V trimmed by 3 bases and J by 6 bases, 9 bases remained unmatched. The CDR3 reads CAWSTGTGNTEQYF. The CDR3 DNA is TGTGCCTGGAGCACCGGGACAGGGAATACCGAGCAGTACTTC.

The rearrangement links TRBV7-2 to TRBJ2-3; 10 bases map to TRBD2. The CDR3 length is 16 residues. V shed 2 bases, J shed 5 bases, and the junction held 7 bases outside the gene matches. Per germline, CDR1 SGHTA and CDR2 FQGNSA. The DNA of the CDR3 is TGTGCCAGCAGCTTATCGAATAGCGGGGGGTTAGATACGCAGTATTTT. Translation gives CASSLSNSGGLDTQYF.